The source of this T cell receptor beta chain is a study of vaccination effects on CD4 cells after COVID-19. Study context: A couple of convalescent patients each provided a sample, at 16 days and at one week before vaccination. Each well held some 2.2 million PBMC cultured with about 9.9 ug/ml peptides and about 10 IU/ml IL-2.

Concerning this clone itself: Its cognate antigen is unknown.

The protocol was immunoSEQ multiplex PCR, while the TCRdb copy is restricted to in-frame clones and leaves out a portion. The sample has approximately 50,000 clones, about 78% seen once; the top ten hold approximately 12%. This CDR3 region has 16 residues. The V gene's germline CDR1 is SGDLS and CDR2 YYNGEE. V lost 4 bases and J lost 1, with 16 bases in between. Isolating CD4+ T cells followed approximately nine days of culture. From March to December 2020, the person had a SARS-CoV-2 infection that was confirmed by PCR. Days 3 and 7 were when half the medium was replaced with IL-2 medium. The J gene is TRBJ2-3, the V gene TRBV9; tentative D call: TRBD2 (6 bases). This receptor was identified in a human donor who had a prior SARS-CoV-2 infection. This sample comprised CD4+ T cells from PBMCs cultured without peptide, obtained before COVID-19 vaccination. For the CDR3, the DNA is TGTGCCAGCAGCCCACCATCAGCGGGTGGCACAGATACGCAGTATTTT. As protein: CASSPPSAGGTDTQYF.